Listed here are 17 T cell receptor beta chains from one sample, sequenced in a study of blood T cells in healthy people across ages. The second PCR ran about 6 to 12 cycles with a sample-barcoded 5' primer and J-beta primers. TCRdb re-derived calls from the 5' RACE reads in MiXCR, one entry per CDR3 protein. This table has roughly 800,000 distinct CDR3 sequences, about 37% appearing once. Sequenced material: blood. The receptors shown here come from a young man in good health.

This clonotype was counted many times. The DNA for the CDR3 is TGCGCCAGCAGCTTGTCCCATACAGGGGACGCTGGAGGCTACACCTTC. Protein: CASSLSHTGDAGGYTF. J is TRBJ1-2 and V is TRBV5-1; 7 nucleotides line up with TRBD1. The CDR3 consists of 16 residues. Germline CDR1 reads SGHRS; CDR2 reads YFSETQ. V gave up 1 base and J gave up 8 bases; unmatched junction bases: 14.

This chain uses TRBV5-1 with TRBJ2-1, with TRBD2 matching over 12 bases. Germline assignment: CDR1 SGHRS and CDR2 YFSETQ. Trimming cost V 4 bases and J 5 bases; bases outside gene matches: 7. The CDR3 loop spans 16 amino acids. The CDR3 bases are TGCGCCAGCAGCCCCTCTAGGACTAGCGGGGACAATGAGCAGTTCTTC. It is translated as CASSPSRTSGDNEQFF.

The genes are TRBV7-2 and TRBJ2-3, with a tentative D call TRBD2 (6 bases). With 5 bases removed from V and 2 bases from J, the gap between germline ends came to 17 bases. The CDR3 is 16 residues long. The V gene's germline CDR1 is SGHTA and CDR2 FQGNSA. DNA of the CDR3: TGTGCCAGCAGCCCCCAAGGAGGGTTCCACACAGATACGCAGTATTTT. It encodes CASSPQGGFHTDTQYF.

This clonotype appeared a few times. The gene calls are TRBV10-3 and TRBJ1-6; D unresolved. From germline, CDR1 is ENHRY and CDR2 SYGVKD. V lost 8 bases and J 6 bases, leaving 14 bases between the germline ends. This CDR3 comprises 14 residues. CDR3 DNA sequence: TGTGCCATCCGAACCGGGTCACCTAATTCACCCCTCCACTTT. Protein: CAIRTGSPNSPLHF.

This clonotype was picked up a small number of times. CDR3: CSAQTRSEQYF. As DNA, the CDR3 is TGCAGTGCCCAAACCCGGAGTGAGCAGTACTTC. V gene TRBV20-1 combines with J gene TRBJ2-5; no clear D. The germline V gene has CDR1 DFQATT and CDR2 SNEGSKA (reference sequence). CDR3 size: 11 residues. Trimming took off 6 bases at V and 11 bases at J, with 16 bases between the two ends.

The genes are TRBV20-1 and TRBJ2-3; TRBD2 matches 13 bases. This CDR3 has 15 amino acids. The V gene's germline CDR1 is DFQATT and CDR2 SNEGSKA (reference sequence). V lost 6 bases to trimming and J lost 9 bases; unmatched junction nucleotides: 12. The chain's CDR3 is CSAEIGLAGEGTQYF. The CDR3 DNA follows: TGCAGTGCGGAGATCGGACTAGCGGGGGAAGGGACGCAGTATTTT.

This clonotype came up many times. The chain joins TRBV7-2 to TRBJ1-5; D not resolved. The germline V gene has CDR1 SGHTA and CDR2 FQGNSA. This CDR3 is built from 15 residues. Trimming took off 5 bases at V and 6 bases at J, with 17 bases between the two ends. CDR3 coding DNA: TGTGCCAGCAGCGTGAGGGTGGGTTTGGGTCAGCCCCAGCATTTT. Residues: CASSVRVGLGQPQHF.

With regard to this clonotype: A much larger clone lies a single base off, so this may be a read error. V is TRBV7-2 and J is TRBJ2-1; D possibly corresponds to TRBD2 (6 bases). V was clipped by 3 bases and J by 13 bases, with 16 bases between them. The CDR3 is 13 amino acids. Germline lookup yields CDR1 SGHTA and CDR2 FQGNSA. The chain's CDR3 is CASSFTTRETQFF. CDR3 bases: TGTGCCAGCAGCTTTACGACTAGGGAGACCCAGTTCTTC.

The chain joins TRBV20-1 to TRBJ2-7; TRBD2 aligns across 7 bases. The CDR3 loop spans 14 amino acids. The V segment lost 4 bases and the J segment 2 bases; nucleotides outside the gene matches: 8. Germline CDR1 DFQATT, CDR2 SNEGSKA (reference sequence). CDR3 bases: TGCAGTGCTACGAGGGAGGGGTCCCCCTACGAGCAGTACTTC. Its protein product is CSATREGSPYEQYF.

CDR3 nucleotide sequence: TGCGCCAGCAGCTTGGGACAGGCCACTTATGGCTACACCTTC. Its translation is CASSLGQATYGYTF. V usage is TRBV5-1 and J usage is TRBJ1-2; D might be TRBD1 (6 bases). CDR3 length: 14 residues. Per the germline V gene, CDR1 is SGHRS and CDR2 is YFSETQ. V was trimmed by 0 bases and J by 5 bases, leaving 11 bases between them.

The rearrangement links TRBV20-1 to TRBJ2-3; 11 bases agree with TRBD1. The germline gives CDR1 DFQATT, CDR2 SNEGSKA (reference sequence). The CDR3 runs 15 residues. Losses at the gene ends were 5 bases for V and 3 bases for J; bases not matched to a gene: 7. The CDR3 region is CSAPRGDRGTDTQYF. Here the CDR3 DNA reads TGCAGTGCTCCCCGGGGGGACAGGGGGACAGATACGCAGTATTTT.

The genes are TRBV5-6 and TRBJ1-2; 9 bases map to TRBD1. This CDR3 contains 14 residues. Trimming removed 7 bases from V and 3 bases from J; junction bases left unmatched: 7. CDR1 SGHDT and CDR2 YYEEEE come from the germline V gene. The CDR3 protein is CASGRDRDDYGYTF. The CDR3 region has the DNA TGTGCCAGCGGACGGGACAGGGACGACTATGGCTACACCTTC. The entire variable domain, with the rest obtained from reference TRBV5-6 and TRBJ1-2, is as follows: DAGVTQSPTHLIKTRGQQVTLRCSPKSGHDTVSWYQQALGQGPQFIFQYYEEEERQRGNFPDRFSGHQFPNYSSELNVNALLLGDSALYLCASGRDRDDYGYTFGSGTRLTVV.

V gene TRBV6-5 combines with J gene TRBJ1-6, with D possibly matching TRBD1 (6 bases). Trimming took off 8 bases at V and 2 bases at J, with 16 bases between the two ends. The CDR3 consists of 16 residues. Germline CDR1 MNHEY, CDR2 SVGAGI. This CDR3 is CASGRGGQTYNSPLHF. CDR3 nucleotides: TGTGCCAGCGGCAGGGGAGGTCAGACCTATAATTCACCCCTCCACTTT.

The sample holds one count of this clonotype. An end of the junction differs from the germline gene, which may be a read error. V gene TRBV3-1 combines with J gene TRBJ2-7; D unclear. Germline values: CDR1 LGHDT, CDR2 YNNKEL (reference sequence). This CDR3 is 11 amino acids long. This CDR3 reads CAISHNYEQYF. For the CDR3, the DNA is TGTGCCATCAGCCACAACTACGAGCAGTACTTC.

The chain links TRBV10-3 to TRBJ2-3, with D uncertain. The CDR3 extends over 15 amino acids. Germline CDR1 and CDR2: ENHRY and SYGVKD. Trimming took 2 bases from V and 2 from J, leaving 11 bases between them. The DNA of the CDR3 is TGTGCCATCAGTGAGCTTTTAGGGATCACAGATACGCAGTATTTT. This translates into CAISELLGITDTQYF.

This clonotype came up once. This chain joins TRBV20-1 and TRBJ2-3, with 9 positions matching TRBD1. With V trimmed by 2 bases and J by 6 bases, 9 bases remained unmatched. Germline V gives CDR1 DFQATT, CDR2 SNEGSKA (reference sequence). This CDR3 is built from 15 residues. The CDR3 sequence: CSARHRTGAGDTQYF. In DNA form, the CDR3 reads TGCAGTGCTAGACACAGGACAGGGGCTGGGGATACGCAGTATTTT.

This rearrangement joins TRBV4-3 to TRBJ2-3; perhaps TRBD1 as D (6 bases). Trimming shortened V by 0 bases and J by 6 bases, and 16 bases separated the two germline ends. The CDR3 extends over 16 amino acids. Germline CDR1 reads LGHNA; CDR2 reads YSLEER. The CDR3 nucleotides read TGCGCCAGCAGCCAAGAGTTGGAAAATAGGGGGGATACGCAGTATTTT. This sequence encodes CASSQELENRGDTQYF.